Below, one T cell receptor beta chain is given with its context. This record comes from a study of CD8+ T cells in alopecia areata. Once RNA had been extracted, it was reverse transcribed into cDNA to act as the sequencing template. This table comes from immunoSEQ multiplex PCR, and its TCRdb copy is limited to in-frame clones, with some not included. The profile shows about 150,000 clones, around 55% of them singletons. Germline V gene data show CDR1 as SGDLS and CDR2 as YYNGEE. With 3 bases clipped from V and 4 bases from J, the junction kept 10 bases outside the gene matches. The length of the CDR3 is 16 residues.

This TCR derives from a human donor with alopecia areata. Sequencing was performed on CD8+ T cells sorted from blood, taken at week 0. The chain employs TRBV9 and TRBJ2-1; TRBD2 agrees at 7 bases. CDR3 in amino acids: CASSDPTSANYNEQFF. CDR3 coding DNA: TGTGCCAGCAGCGACCCAACTAGCGCGAATTACAATGAGCAGTTCTTC.